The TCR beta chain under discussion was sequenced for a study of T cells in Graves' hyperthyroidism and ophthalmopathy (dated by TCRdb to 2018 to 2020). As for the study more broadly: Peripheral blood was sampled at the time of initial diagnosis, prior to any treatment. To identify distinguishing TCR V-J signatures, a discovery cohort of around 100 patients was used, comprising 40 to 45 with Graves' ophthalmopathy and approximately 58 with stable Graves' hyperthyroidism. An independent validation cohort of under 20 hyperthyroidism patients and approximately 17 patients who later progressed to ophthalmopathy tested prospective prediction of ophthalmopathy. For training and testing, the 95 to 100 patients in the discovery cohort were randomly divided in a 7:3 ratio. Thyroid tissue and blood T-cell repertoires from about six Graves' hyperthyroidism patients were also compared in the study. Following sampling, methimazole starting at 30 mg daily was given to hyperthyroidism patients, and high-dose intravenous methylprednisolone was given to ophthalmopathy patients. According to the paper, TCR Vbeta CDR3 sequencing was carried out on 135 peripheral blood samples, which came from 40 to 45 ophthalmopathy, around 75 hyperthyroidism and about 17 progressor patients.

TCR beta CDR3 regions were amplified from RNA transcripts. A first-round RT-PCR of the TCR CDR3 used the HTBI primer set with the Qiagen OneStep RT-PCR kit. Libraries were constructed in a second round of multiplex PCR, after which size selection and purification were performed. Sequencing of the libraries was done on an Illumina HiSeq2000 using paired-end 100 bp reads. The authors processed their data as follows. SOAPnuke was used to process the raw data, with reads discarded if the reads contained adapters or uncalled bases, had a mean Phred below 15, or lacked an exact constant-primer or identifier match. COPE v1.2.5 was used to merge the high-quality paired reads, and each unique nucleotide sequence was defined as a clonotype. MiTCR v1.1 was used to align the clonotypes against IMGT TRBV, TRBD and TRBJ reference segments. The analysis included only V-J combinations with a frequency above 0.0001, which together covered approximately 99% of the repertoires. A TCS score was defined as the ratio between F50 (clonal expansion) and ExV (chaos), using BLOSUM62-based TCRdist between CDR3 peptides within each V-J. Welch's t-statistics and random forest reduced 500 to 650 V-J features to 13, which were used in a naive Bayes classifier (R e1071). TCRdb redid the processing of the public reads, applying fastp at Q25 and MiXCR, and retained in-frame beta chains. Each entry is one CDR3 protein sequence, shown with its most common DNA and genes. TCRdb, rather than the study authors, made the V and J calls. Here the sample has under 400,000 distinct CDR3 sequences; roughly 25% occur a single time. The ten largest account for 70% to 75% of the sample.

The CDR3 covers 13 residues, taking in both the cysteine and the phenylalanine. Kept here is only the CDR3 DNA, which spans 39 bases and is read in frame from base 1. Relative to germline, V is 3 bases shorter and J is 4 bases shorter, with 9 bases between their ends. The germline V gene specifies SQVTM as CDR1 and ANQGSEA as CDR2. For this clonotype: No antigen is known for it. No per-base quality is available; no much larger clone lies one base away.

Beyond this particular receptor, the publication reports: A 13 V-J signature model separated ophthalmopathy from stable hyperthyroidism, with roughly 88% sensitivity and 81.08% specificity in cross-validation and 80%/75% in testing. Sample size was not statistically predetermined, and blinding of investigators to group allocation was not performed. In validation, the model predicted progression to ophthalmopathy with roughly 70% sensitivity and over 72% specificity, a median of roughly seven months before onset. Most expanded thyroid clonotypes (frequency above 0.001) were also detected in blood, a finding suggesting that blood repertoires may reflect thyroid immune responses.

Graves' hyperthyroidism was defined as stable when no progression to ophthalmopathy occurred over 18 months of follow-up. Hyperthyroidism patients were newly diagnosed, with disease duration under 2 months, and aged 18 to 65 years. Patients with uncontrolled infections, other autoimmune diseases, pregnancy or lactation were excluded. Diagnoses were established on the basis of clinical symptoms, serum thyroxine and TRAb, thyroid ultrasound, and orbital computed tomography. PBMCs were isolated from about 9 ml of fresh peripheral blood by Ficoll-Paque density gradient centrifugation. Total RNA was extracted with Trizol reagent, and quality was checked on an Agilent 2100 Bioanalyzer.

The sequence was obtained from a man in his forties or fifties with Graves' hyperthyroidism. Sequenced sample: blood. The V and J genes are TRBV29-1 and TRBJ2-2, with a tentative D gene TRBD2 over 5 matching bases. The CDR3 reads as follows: CSVDSASTGELFF. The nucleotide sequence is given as TGCAGCGTTGATAGCGCGTCCACCGGGGAGCTGTTTTTT.